This T cell receptor (beta chain) was profiled in a study of T cells after yellow fever vaccination. V lost 7 bases to trimming and J lost 0 bases, with 13 bases between them. CDR1 and CDR2 from the germline V gene are DFQATT and SNEGSKA (reference sequence). This CDR3 region has 15 residues. The authors made TCR cDNA by 5'RACE template switching, adding a universal primer site and UMIs. TCRdb reanalysed the 5' RACE reads using MiXCR and keeps one entry per CDR3 protein. The sample records more than 300,000 distinct CDR3 sequences, roughly 6.8% being singletons. The sequencing used PBMCs, collected about 49 days after the first yellow fever vaccination. J is TRBJ1-6 and V is TRBV20-1; D is possibly TRBD1 (6 bases). The clonotype originates from a man between 18 and 29 years old who received the YFV17D yellow fever vaccine. CDR3 DNA sequence: TGCAGTGTTCAGACAGGCGACTCCTATAATTCACCCCTCCACTTT. Its protein product is CSVQTGDSYNSPLHF.